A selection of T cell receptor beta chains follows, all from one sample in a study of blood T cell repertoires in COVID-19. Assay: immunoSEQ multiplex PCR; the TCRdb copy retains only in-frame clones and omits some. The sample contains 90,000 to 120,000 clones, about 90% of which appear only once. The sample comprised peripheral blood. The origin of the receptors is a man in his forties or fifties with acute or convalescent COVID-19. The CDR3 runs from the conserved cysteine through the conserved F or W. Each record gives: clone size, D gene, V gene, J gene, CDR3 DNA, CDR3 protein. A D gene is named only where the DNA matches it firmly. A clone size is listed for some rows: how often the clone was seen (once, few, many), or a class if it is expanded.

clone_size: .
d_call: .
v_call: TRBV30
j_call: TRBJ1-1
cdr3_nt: TGTGCCTGGACGCCACGCTGGGGGCGAGTGCTGAACACTGAAGCTTTCTTT
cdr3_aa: CAWTPRWGRVLNTEAFF

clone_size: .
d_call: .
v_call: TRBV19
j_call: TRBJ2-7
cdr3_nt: TGTGCCAGTACCAGGGGATACGAGCAGTACTTC
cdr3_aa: CASTRGYEQYF

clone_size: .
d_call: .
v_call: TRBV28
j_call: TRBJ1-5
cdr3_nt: TGTGCCAGCAGCTGGGGCCCTAGCAATCAGCCCCAGCATTTT
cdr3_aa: CASSWGPSNQPQHF

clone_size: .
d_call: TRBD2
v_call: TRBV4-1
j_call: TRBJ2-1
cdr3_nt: TGCGCCAGCAGCCATGCAGCGGGAGGTCCCAATGAGCAGTTCTTC
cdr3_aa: CASSHAAGGPNEQFF

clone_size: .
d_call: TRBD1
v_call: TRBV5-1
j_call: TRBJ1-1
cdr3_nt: TGCGCCAGCAGCTTCAGGGGGCTCTCGGAAGCTTTCTTT
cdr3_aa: CASSFRGLSEAFF

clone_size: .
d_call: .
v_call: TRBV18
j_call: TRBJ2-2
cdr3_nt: TGTGCCAGCTCACCTACCCTCTCCGGGGACACCGGGGAGCTGTTTTTT
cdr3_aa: CASSPTLSGDTGELFF

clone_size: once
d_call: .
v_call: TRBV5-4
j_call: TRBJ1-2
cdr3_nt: TGTGCCAGCAGCTTCTCCGGCAGGGCTAACTATGGCTACACCTTC
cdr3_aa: CASSFSGRANYGYTF

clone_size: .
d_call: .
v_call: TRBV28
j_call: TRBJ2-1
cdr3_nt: TGTGCCAGCAGTTTATTGCGGACCTACAATGAGCAGTTCTTC
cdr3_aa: CASSLLRTYNEQFF

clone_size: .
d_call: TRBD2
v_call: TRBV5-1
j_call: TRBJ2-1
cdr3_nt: TGCGCCAGCAGCTCCGGGACTAGCGGGACGGGAAACGATGAGCAGTTCTTC
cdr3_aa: CASSSGTSGTGNDEQFF

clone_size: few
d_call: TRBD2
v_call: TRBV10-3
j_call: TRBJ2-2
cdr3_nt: TGTGCCATCAGCTCCCCCCTAGCGGGAGTTACCGGGGAGCTGTTTTTT
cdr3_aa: CAISSPLAGVTGELFF

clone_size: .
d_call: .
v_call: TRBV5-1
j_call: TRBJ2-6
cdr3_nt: TGCGCCAGCAGCTTGGGTAGCTCTGGGGCCAACGTCCTGACTTTC
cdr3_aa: CASSLGSSGANVLTF

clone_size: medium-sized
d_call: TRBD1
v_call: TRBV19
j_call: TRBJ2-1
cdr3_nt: TGTGCCAGTTCCCGGGACAGGGGGCACAATGAGCAGTTCTTC
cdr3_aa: CASSRDRGHNEQFF

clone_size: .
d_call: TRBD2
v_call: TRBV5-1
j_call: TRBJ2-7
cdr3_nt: TGCGCCAGCAGCTTGTACGCGACTAGCGGGACTTCCTACGAGCAGTACTTC
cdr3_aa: CASSLYATSGTSYEQYF

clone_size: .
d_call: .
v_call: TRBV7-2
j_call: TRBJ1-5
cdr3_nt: TGTGCCAGCAGCTTAGAGCTAGGAGCCAGAGATCAGCCCCAGCATTTT
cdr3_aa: CASSLELGARDQPQHF

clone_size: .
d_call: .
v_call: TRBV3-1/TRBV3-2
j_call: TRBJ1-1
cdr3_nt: TGTGCCAGCAGCCCCAGAGGGGGGAACACTGAAGCTTTCTTT
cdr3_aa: CASSPRGGNTEAFF

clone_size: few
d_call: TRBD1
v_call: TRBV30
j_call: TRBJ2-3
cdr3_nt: TGTGCCTGGAGCTCGTTGATGGACAGGGGGGGCACAGATACGCAGTATTTT
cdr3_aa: CAWSSLMDRGGTDTQYF

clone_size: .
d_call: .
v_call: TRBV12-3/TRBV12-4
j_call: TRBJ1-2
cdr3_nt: TGTGCCAGCAGTTCTGGGGGCGGCTACACCTTC
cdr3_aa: CASSSGGGYTF

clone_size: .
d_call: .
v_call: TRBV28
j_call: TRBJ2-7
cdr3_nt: TGTGCCAGCAGTTTAGCCTCCTCTACAGGGACCGAGCAGTACTTC
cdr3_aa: CASSLASSTGTEQYF

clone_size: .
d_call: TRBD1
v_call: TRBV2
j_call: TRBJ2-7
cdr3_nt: TGTGCCAGCAGTGCTAACAGGGGAAGAGGCTACGAGCAGTACTTC
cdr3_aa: CASSANRGRGYEQYF

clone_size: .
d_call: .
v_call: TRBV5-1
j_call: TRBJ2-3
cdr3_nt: TGCGCCAGCAGTTTGGACAGTCATGGCACAGATACGCAGTATTTT
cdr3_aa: CASSLDSHGTDTQYF

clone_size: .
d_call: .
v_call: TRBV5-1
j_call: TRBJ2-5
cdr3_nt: TGCGCCAGCAGGGCCGAAGAGACCCAGTACTTC
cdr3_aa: CASRAEETQYF

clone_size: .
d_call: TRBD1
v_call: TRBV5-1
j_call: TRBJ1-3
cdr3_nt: TGCGCCAGCAGCCCGGGGGTGAGACAGGGCCCAAACACCATATATTTT
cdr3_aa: CASSPGVRQGPNTIYF

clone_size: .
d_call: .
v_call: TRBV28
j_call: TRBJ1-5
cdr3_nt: TGTGCCAGCAGCCCCTTTGACTATCAGCCCCAGCATTTT
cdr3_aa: CASSPFDYQPQHF

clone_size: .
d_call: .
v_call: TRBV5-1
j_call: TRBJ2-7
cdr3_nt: TGCGCCAGCAGCTTGGGAGGGAGATACGAGCAGTACTTC
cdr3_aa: CASSLGGRYEQYF

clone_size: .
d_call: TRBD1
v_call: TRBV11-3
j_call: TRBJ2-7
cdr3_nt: TGTGCCAGCAGCTTAGCAGGGGGCGGGGAGCAGTACTTC
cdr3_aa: CASSLAGGGEQYF

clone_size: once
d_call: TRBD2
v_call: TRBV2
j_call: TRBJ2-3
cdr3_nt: TGTGCCAGCAGTGAAACGAGCGGGGTTAGCACAGATACGCAGTATTTT
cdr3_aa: CASSETSGVSTDTQYF

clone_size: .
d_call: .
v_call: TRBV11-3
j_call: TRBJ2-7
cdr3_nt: TGTGCCAGCAGCTTAGTGTTGGGGGGACCTCTCAAGCTCTACGAGCAGTACTTC
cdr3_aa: CASSLVLGGPLKLYEQYF

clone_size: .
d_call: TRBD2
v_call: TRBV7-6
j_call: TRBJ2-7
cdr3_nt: TGTGCCAGCAGCTCTGTGTCGGAGCGGGGGTACGAGCAGTACTTC
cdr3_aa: CASSSVSERGYEQYF

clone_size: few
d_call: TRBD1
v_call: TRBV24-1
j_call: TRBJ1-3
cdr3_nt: TGTGCCACCAGGCCAGCCGGGACAGGTCGCTCCGACTCTGGAAACACCATATATTTT
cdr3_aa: CATRPAGTGRSDSGNTIYF

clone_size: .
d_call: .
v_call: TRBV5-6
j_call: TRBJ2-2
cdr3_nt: TGTGCCAGCAGCTTGGTAGGACAAGGGACCGGGGAGCTGTTTTTT
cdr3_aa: CASSLVGQGTGELFF

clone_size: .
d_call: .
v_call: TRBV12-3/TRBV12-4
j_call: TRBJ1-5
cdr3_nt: TGTGCCAGCAGTTCAGGGGAGAGGCAGCCCCAGCATTTT
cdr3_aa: CASSSGERQPQHF

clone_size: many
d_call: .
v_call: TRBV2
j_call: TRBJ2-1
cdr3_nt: TGTGCCAGCAGTGATCCCCAGGTAGTATTAAATGAGCAGTTCTTC
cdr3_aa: CASSDPQVVLNEQFF

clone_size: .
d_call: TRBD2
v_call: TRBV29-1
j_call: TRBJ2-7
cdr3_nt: TGCAGCGTAGGGACTAGCGGGGCTCCTAACGAGCAGTACTTC
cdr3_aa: CSVGTSGAPNEQYF